This TCR beta chain was observed in a study of blood T cell repertoires in COVID-19. This table comes from immunoSEQ multiplex PCR, and its TCRdb copy is limited to in-frame clones, with some not included. The sample comprises approximately 170,000 clones, around 74% of which are singletons, and 3% rests with the top ten. The germline CDR1 and CDR2 sequences are SGHVS and FQNEAQ. Trimming removed 3 bases at V and 6 bases at J, with 12 bases between. The CDR3 extends over 14 amino acids. In this sample, this clone turned up once. The origin of this receptor is a woman aged 80 or over with acute or convalescent COVID-19. The rearrangement joins TRBV7-8 to TRBJ1-3; D is unclear. Sequenced input: peripheral blood. The chain's CDR3 is CASSFRPASNTIYF. The CDR3 DNA is TGTGCCAGCAGCTTTAGGCCAGCGTCAAACACCATATATTTT.